This T cell receptor beta chain was sequenced for a study of T cell responses to AZD1222 COVID-19 vaccine. The study's findings and limits: Nearly half of unique spike-specific TCRs reportedly avoided B.1.351 and B.1.1.7 mutated regions. Only a handful of individuals given AZD1222 were seropositive at baseline.

Repertoires were generated with immunoSEQ multiplex PCR, while TCRdb's copy carries only in-frame clones and drops some. The repertoire holds some 79,000 clones, approximately 85% seen once, with around 3.6% in the top ten. The V end lost 0 bases, the J end lost 1 base, and 9 bases lay between the germline ends. This CDR3 is 15 amino acids long. Germline CDR1 SNHLY, CDR2 FYNNEI. At least ten counts were recorded for this clone. The antigen is unknown. Whether given at about 4 or about 12 weeks, second doses were pooled. The source material was peripheral blood, sampled 28 days after the second AZD1222 dose. The TCR originated in an adult who received the AZD1222 COVID-19 vaccine. The chain recombines TRBV2 with TRBJ1-1; weak D call: TRBD1 (6 bases). CDR3 in amino acids: CASSEAGGWNTEAFF. The CDR3 DNA sequence: TGTGCCAGCAGTGAAGCCGGGGGCTGGAACACTGAAGCTTTCTTT. Using reference TRBV2 and TRBJ1-1 for the parts outside the CDR3, the full variable domain is EPEVTQTPSHQVTQMGQEVILRCVPISNHLYFYWYRQILGQKVEFLVSFYNNEISEKSEIFDDQFSVERPDGSNFTLKIRSTKLEDSAMYFCASSEAGGWNTEAFFGQGTRLTVV.